The 25 T cell receptor beta chains below come from one sample, sequenced in a study of cytomegalovirus exposure and HLA in healthy donors. Only in-frame clones appear in the TCRdb table, and some are missing; sequencing was by immunoSEQ multiplex PCR. The sample gives 210,000 or so clones, 88% of which show up once; around 3% is in the top ten. The sequenced sample was PBMCs. These receptors came from a young woman in good health and CMV-seronegative.

This rearrangement joins TRBV7-3 to TRBJ2-7; TRBD1 aligns across 10 bases. CDR1 is SGHTA and CDR2 is FQGTGA in the germline V gene. This CDR3 is built from 13 residues. J gave up 4 bases and V 5 bases, and 2 bases lay outside the gene matches. The CDR3, as DNA: TGTGCCAGCAGCCCGGGACAGGGGTACGAGCAGTACTTC. It translates to CASSPGQGYEQYF.

V and J are TRBV10-3 and TRBJ1-1; TRBD1 might be the D (5 bases). The CDR3 runs 16 residues. The V and J ends lost 6 bases and 2 bases respectively, with 19 bases between them. Per the germline V gene, CDR1 is ENHRY and CDR2 is SYGVKD. The CDR3 protein is CAIRPGRGSSNTEAFF. The CDR3 DNA sequence: TGTGCCATCAGGCCGGGACGGGGGTCTTCTAACACTGAAGCTTTCTTT.

DNA for the CDR3: TGCGCCAGCAGCCAAGATCAGGGGTTAGCAACTAATGAAAAACTGTTTTTT. Residues: CASSQDQGLATNEKLFF. The chain joins TRBV4-1 to TRBJ1-4; possible D gene TRBD1, 6 bases. Germline V gene sequence: CDR1 MGHRA, CDR2 YSYEKL. The V end lost 0 bases, the J end lost 0 bases, and 11 bases lay between the germline ends. The CDR3 extends over 17 amino acids.

V usage is TRBV11-2 and J usage is TRBJ2-5; TRBD2 aligns across 11 bases. CDR3 length: 16 amino acids. V dropped 3 bases and J dropped 2; count of bases not matched to a gene: 5. In germline, CDR1 is SGHAT, CDR2 FQNNGV. The CDR3 loop is CASSFTGTSGQETQYF. CDR3 in DNA: TGTGCCAGCAGCTTCACCGGGACTAGCGGACAAGAGACCCAGTACTTC.

This clone was seen just once. The chain has TRBV7-9 and TRBJ2-5; possibly TRBD2 for D (6 bases). This CDR3 has 13 residues. V lost 5 bases and J 5 bases, leaving 12 bases between the germline ends. CDR1 and CDR2 (germline): SEHNR, FQNEAQ (reference sequence). The CDR3 is CASSRRSGETQYF. The CDR3, as DNA: TGTGCCAGCAGCCGAAGAAGCGGGGAGACCCAGTACTTC.

This chain links TRBV9 with TRBJ2-1, with 8 positions matching TRBD2. Germline V gene data show CDR1 as SGDLS and CDR2 as YYNGEE. This CDR3 spans 15 amino acids. The V segment lost 0 bases and the J segment 9 bases; nucleotides outside the gene matches: 8. The CDR3: CASSVGAGVKGEQFF. CDR3 bases: TGTGCCAGCAGCGTAGGAGCGGGAGTGAAGGGTGAGCAGTTCTTC.

This chain joins TRBV4-2 and TRBJ2-1, with 9 bases lining up with TRBD1. The CDR3 extends over 16 amino acids. Unmatched junction bases numbered 7, after V lost 4 bases and J lost 3 bases. Germline V gene sequence: CDR1 LGHNA, CDR2 YNFKEQ. The CDR3 loop reads CASSPQGQGIYNEQFF. DNA for the CDR3: TGTGCCAGCAGCCCCCAGGGACAGGGTATCTACAATGAGCAGTTCTTC.

V is TRBV7-6 and J is TRBJ1-4, with D possibly TRBD1 on 5 matching bases. Germline V gene sequence: CDR1 SGHVS, CDR2 FNYEAQ. V was trimmed by 5 bases and J by 4 bases, leaving 23 bases between them. CDR3 length: 18 amino acids. The CDR3 here is CASSTRRVRAGSNEKLFF. In DNA, the CDR3 is TGTGCCAGCAGCACGAGACGCGTCAGGGCGGGAAGTAATGAAAAACTGTTTTTT.

This chain uses TRBV19 with TRBJ2-7; weak D call: TRBD1 (6 bases). V dropped 5 bases and J dropped 4 bases, with 6 bases sitting between them. Germline loops: CDR1 LNHDA, CDR2 SQIVND (reference sequence). The CDR3 sequence is 11 residues long. CDR3 region: CASSQGYEQYF. CDR3 in DNA: TGTGCCAGTAGTCAGGGGTACGAGCAGTACTTC.

V gene TRBV4-1 combines with J gene TRBJ1-1; tentative D call: TRBD1 (5 bases). Between the trimmed V and J ends, which lost 6 bases and 4 bases, there was a span of 12 bases. The CDR3 contains 13 residues. CDR1 and CDR2 from the germline V gene are MGHRA and YSYEKL. The CDR3 reads CASSHNQGTEAFF. CDR3 nucleotides: TGCGCCAGCAGTCACAACCAGGGCACTGAAGCTTTCTTT.

This clone was detected only a few times. The CDR3 reads CASSLGTSGSLYNEQFF. For the CDR3, the DNA is TGTGCCAGCAGCTTAGGGACTAGCGGGAGCCTCTACAATGAGCAGTTCTTC. The chain employs TRBV7-2 and TRBJ2-1; 13 nucleotides match TRBD2. CDR1 and CDR2 (germline): SGHTA, FQGNSA. V dropped 1 base and J dropped 3; count of bases not matched to a gene: 3. The length of the CDR3 is 17 residues.

The chain uses TRBV29-1 and TRBJ2-7; 11 bases fit TRBD2. CDR3 length equals 15 residues. Germline CDR1 and CDR2: SQVTM and ANQGSEA. Trimming at V came to 6 bases and at J to 5 bases, leaving 12 bases not matched to a gene. CDR3: CSVRLAGRGPHEQYF. DNA for the CDR3: TGCAGCGTGAGACTAGCGGGGAGAGGTCCCCACGAGCAGTACTTC.

This chain connects TRBV28 to TRBJ1-1; 8 bases are a match to TRBD1. CDR3 length: 15 amino acids. After removal of 2 bases from V and 10 bases from J, the junction contained 12 bases not matched to a gene. CDR1 is MDHEN, CDR2 SYDVKM, per germline. The chain's CDR3 is CASSLTTGVAYVAFF. In DNA form, the CDR3 reads TGTGCCAGCAGTTTAACGACAGGGGTCGCTTACGTAGCTTTCTTT.

The chain is built from TRBV9 and TRBJ2-3, with 8 bases that match TRBD2. This CDR3 spans 17 amino acids. V dropped 0 bases and J dropped 1; count of bases not matched to a gene: 7. Germline V CDR1 and CDR2: SGDLS, YYNGEE. The CDR3 protein is CASSVAASRGGTDTQYF. The CDR3 DNA follows: TGTGCCAGCAGCGTAGCCGCATCGCGGGGGGGCACAGATACGCAGTATTTT.

This chain connects TRBV27 to TRBJ2-2; possible D gene TRBD2, 6 bases. Germline CDR1 MNHEY, CDR2 SMNVEV (reference sequence). This CDR3 spans 14 amino acids. V lost 5 bases, J lost 1 base, and 8 bases lay in between. CDR3 loop: CASSGGVNTGELFF. The CDR3 DNA is TGTGCCAGCAGTGGCGGGGTGAACACCGGGGAGCTGTTTTTT.

V usage is TRBV21-1 and J usage is TRBJ2-7; the D call of TRBD2 is as the table states it, not checked on the DNA. TRBV21-1 is tagged as a pseudogene. The CDR3 covers 18 residues. CDR3 region: CASSIRTAGTSGTYEQYF. The CDR3 nucleotides read TGTGCCAGCAGCATCCGGACAGCCGGGACTAGCGGGACCTACGAGCAGTACTTC.

The chain employs TRBV11-3 and TRBJ2-1; the match to TRBD2 covers 12 bases. The CDR3 runs 15 residues. Germline V gene lookup returns CDR1 SGHNT and CDR2 YENEEA. The ends lost 1 base at V and 12 bases at J; junction bases unmatched: 7. The DNA of the CDR3 is TGTGCCAGCAGCTTAGGGCTAGCGGGAGGGGATGGGCAGTTCTTC. Translation: CASSLGLAGGDGQFF.

This clone was detected ten times or more. V gene TRBV4-2 combines with J gene TRBJ2-1; 7 bases match TRBD2. Germline assignment: CDR1 LGHNA and CDR2 YNFKEQ. After removal of 1 base from V and 2 bases from J, the junction contained 5 bases not matched to a gene. The CDR3 length is 16 residues. Here the CDR3 DNA reads TGTGCCAGCAGCCAAGCCACAGCGGGGACCTACAATGAGCAGTTCTTC. Its protein product is CASSQATAGTYNEQFF.

V and J are TRBV14 and TRBJ2-7, with a weak D call TRBD2 (7 bases). Germline lookup yields CDR1 SGHDN and CDR2 FVKESK. Between the trimmed V and J ends, which lost 8 bases and 6 bases, there was a span of 17 bases. The CDR3 runs 13 residues. The CDR3 is CASRLGGRREQYF. CDR3 coding DNA: TGTGCCAGCCGACTGGGGGGGCGACGCGAGCAGTACTTC.

The chain uses TRBV28 and TRBJ2-1; D is possibly TRBD2 (6 bases). The ends were cut back, 4 bases at V and 6 bases at J, with 13 bases in the middle. CDR3 length: 14 residues. Germline CDR1 and CDR2: MDHEN and SYDVKM. In DNA form, the CDR3 reads TGTGCCAGCAGTTGGTTCGGGAGAGGCAATGAGCAGTTCTTC. Its protein product is CASSWFGRGNEQFF.

The rearrangement uses TRBV2 and TRBJ2-2; D call uncertain. Germline values: CDR1 SNHLY, CDR2 FYNNEI. V was pared by 7 bases and J by 6 bases, with 6 bases between. This CDR3 is 11 amino acids long. In DNA, the CDR3 is TGTGCCAGCATAAGCGCCGGGGAGCTGTTTTTT. Its translation is CASISAGELFF. Filled out from reference TRBV2 and TRBJ2-2, the complete variable domain reads EPEVTQTPSHQVTQMGQEVILRCVPISNHLYFYWYRQILGQKVEFLVSFYNNEISEKSEIFDDQFSVERPDGSNFTLKIRSTKLEDSAMYFCASISAGELFFGEGSRLTVL.

The chain joins TRBV27 to TRBJ2-7; D might be TRBD1 (6 bases). Germline values: CDR1 MNHEY, CDR2 SMNVEV (reference sequence). This CDR3 has 13 residues. The V gene lost 6 bases and the J gene lost 1 base, with 10 bases spanning the gap. The CDR3 protein is CASRLQGSYEQYF. The CDR3 nucleotides are TGTGCCAGCAGGCTACAGGGTTCCTACGAGCAGTACTTC.

V usage is TRBV28 and J usage is TRBJ2-3; 7 bases match TRBD1. The CDR3 is 15 residues long. The trim removed 7 bases at V and 1 base at J, leaving 8 bases unmatched. Germline-derived CDR1 and CDR2 are MDHEN and SYDVKM. Here the CDR3 reads CASTPGDSRTDTQYF. The CDR3 bases are TGTGCCAGCACTCCAGGGGACAGCCGCACAGATACGCAGTATTTT. Full variable domain (rest looked up from reference TRBV28 and TRBJ2-3): DVKVTQSSRYLVKRTGEKVFLECVQDMDHENMFWYRQDPGLGLRLIYFSYDVKMKEKGDIPEGYSVSREKKERFSLILESASTNQTSMYLCASTPGDSRTDTQYFGPGTRLTVL.

The V gene is TRBV4-1, the J gene TRBJ1-1, with D maybe TRBD1 (5 bases). CDR3 length: 19 amino acids. The germline gives CDR1 MGHRA, CDR2 YSYEKL. V lost 1 base to trimming and J lost 1 base, with 22 bases between them. DNA for the CDR3: TGCGCCAGCAGCCAAGGGCGGGGCAGGACCCACCGGGGGAACACTGAAGCTTTCTTT. This codes for CASSQGRGRTHRGNTEAFF.

Here the CDR3 DNA reads TGTGCCTGGAGTAGGGCGGGGAGCACAGATACGCAGTATTTT. Protein sequence: CAWSRAGSTDTQYF. The chain has TRBV30 and TRBJ2-3; possible D gene TRBD2, 6 bases. Trimming took off 2 bases at V and 0 bases at J, with 9 bases between the two ends. In germline, CDR1 is GTSNPN, CDR2 SVGIG (reference sequence). The CDR3 totals 14 residues.